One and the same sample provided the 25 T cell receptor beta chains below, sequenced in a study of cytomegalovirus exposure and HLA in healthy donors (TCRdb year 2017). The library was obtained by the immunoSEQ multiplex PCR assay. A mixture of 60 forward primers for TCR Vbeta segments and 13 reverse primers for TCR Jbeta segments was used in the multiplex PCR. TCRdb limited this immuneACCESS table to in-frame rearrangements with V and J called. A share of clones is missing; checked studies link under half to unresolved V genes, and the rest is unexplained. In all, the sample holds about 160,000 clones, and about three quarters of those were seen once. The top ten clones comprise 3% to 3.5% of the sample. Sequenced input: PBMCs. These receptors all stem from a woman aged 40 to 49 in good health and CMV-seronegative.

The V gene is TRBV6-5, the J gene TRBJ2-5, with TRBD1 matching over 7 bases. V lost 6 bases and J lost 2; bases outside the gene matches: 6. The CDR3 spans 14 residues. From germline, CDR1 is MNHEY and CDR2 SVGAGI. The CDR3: CASRLSRGQETQYF. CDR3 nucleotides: TGTGCCAGCAGATTGAGCAGGGGGCAAGAGACCCAGTACTTC.

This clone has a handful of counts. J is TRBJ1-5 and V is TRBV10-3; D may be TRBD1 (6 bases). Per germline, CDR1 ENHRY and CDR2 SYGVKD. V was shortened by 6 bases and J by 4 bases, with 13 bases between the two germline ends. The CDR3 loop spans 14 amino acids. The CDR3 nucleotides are TGTGCCATCAGACAACAGGGAGCTAATCAGCCCCAGCATTTT. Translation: CAIRQQGANQPQHF.

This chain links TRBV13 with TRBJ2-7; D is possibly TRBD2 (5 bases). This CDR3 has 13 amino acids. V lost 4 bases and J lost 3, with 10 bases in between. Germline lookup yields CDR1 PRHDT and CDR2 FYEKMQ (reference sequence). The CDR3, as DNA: TGTGCCAGCAGCTGGCTTACTAGCTACGAGCAGTACTTC. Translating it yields CASSWLTSYEQYF. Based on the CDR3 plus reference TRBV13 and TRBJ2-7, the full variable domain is AAGVIQSPRHLIKEKRETATLKCYPIPRHDTVYWYQQGPGQDPQFLISFYEKMQSDKGSIPDRFSAQQFSDYHSELNMSSLELGDSALYFCASSWLTSYEQYFGPGTRLTVT.

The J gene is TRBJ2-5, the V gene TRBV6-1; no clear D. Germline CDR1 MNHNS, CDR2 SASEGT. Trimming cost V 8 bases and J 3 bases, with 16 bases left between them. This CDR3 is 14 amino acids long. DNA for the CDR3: TGTGCCAGCTCCTTTGGCAGCACTAAAGAGACCCAGTACTTC. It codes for CASSFGSTKETQYF.

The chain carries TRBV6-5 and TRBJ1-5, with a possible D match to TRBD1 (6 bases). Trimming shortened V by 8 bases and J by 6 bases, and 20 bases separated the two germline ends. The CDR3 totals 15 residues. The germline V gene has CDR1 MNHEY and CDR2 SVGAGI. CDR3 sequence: CASWGGGQGAQPQHF. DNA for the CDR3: TGTGCCAGCTGGGGCGGGGGGCAGGGAGCTCAGCCCCAGCATTTT.

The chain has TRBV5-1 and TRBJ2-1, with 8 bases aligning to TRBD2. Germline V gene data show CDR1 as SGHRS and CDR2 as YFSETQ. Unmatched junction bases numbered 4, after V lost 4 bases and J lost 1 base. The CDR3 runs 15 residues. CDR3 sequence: CASSPGGKSYNEQFF. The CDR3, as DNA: TGCGCCAGCAGCCCGGGGGGGAAGTCCTACAATGAGCAGTTCTTC.

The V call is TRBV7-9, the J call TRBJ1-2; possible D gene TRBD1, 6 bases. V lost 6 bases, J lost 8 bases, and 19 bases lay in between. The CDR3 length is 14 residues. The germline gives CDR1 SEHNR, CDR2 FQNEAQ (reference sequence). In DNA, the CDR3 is TGTGCCAGCAGTTTTCAGGGGTCCCCCGGAGGCTACACCTTC. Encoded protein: CASSFQGSPGGYTF. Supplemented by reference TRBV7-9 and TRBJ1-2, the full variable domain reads DTGVSQNPRHKITKRGQNVTFRCDPISEHNRLYWYRQTLGQGPEFLTYFQNEAQLEKSRLLSDRFSAERPKGSFSTLEIQRTEQGDSAMYLCASSFQGSPGGYTFGSGTRLTVV.

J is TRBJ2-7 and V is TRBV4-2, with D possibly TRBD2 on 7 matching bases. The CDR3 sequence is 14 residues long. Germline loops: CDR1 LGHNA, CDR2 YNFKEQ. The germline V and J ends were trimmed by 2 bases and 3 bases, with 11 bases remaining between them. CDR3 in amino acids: CASSQRGGDYEQYF. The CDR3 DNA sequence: TGTGCCAGCAGCCAAAGGGGGGGGGACTACGAGCAGTACTTC.

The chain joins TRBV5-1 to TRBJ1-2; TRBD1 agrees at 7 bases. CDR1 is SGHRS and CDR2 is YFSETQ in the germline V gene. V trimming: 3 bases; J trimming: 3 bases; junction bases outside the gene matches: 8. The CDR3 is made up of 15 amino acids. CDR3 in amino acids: CASSSTGARDYGYTF. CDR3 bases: TGCGCCAGCAGCTCTACAGGGGCGAGGGACTATGGCTACACCTTC. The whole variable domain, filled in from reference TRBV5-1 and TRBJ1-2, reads KAGVTQTPRYLIKTRGQQVTLSCSPISGHRSVSWYQQTPGQGLQFLFEYFSETQRNKGNFPGRFSGRQFSNSRSEMNVSTLELGDSALYLCASSSTGARDYGYTFGSGTRLTVV.

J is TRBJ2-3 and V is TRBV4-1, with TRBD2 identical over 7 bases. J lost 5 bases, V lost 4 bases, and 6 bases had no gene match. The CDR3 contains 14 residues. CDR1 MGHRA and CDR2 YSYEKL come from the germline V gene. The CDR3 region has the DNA TGCGCCAGCAGCCCAGGACTAGTGAGAGATACGCAGTATTTT. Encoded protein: CASSPGLVRDTQYF.

The CDR3 DNA reads TGTGCCAGCATCCCAATTCCGGGACAGGGAGCTGGAAACACCATATATTTT. Translation: CASIPIPGQGAGNTIYF. The J gene is TRBJ1-3, the V gene TRBV28; the match to TRBD1 covers 9 bases. The CDR3 contains 17 residues. CDR1 MDHEN and CDR2 SYDVKM come from the germline V gene. Trimming at V came to 7 bases and at J to 2 bases, leaving 12 bases not matched to a gene.

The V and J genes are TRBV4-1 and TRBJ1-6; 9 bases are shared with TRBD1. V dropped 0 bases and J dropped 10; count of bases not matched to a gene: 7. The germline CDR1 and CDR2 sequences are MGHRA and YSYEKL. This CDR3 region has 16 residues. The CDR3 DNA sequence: TGCGCCAGCAGCCAAGAAGGGACAGGGAGGGGGTCACCCCTCCACTTT. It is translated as CASSQEGTGRGSPLHF.

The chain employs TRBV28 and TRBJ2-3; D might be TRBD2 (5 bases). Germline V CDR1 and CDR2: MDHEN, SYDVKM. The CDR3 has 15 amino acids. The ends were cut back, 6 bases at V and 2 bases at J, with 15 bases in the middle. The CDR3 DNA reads TGTGCCAGCAGCCGCTCGAGCGGTTACACAGATACGCAGTATTTT. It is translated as CASSRSSGYTDTQYF. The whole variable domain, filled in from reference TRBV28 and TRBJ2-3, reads DVKVTQSSRYLVKRTGEKVFLECVQDMDHENMFWYRQDPGLGLRLIYFSYDVKMKEKGDIPEGYSVSREKKERFSLILESASTNQTSMYLCASSRSSGYTDTQYFGPGTRLTVL.

Here the CDR3 DNA reads TGTGCCACCAGCAGAGATCGCTATAGCAATCAGCCCCAGCATTTT. Translating it yields CATSRDRYSNQPQHF. The rearrangement links TRBV15 to TRBJ1-5, with D uncertain. Germline V gives CDR1 LNHNV, CDR2 YYDKDF (reference sequence). This CDR3 has 15 residues. V dropped 0 bases and J dropped 0 bases, with 6 bases sitting between them. Full variable domain (rest looked up from reference TRBV15 and TRBJ1-5): DAMVIQNPRYQVTQFGKPVTLSCSQTLNHNVMYWYQQKSSQAPKLLFHYYDKDFNNEADTPDNFQSRRPNTSFCFLDIRSPGLGDTAMYLCATSRDRYSNQPQHFGDGTRLSIL.

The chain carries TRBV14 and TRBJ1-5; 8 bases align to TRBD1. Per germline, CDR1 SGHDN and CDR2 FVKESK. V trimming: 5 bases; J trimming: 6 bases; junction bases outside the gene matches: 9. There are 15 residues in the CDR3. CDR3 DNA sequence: TGTGCCAGCAGCTACGACAGGGGAAGGGGTCAGCCCCAGCATTTT. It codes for CASSYDRGRGQPQHF. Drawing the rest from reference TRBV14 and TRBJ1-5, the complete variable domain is EAGVTQFPSHSVIEKGQTVTLRCDPISGHDNLYWYRRVMGKEIKFLLHFVKESKQDESGMPNNRFLAERTGGTYSTLKVQPAELEDSGVYFCASSYDRGRGQPQHFGDGTRLSIL.

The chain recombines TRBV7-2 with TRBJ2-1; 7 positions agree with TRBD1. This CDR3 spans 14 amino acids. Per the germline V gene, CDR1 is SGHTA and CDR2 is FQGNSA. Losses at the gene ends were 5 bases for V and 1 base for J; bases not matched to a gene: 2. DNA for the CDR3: TGTGCCAGCAGCCAGGGACAGTCCTACAATGAGCAGTTCTTC. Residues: CASSQGQSYNEQFF.

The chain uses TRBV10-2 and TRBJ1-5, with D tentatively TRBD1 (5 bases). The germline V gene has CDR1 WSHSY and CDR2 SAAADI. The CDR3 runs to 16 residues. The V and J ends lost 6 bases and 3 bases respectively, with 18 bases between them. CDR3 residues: CASREGSRVTNQPQHF. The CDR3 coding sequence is TGCGCCAGCAGAGAGGGGAGCCGGGTCACCAATCAGCCCCAGCATTTT.

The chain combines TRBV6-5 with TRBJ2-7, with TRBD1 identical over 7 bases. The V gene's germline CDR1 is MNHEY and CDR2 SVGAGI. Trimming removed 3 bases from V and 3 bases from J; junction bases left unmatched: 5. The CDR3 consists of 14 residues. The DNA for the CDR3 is TGTGCCAGCAGTTATGGGAACAGGGGCTACGAGCAGTACTTC. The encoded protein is CASSYGNRGYEQYF.

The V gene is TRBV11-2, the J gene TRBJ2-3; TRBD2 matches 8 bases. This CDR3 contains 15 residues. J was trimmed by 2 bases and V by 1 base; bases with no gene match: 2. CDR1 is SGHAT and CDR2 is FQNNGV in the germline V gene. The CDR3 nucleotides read TGTGCCAGCAGCTTAGCGGGGGGGCTCACAGATACGCAGTATTTT. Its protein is CASSLAGGLTDTQYF.

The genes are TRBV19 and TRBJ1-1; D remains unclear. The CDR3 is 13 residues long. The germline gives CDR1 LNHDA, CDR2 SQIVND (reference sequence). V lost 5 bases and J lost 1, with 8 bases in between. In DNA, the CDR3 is TGTGCCAGTAGTCCACAAACGAACACTGAAGCTTTCTTT. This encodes CASSPQTNTEAFF.

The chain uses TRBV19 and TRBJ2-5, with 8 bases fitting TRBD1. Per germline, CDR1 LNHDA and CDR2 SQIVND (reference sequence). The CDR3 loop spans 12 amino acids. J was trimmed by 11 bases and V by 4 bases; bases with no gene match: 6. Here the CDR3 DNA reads TGTGCCAGTAGTAGCCAACAGGGGGTTCAGTACTTC. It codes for CASSSQQGVQYF.

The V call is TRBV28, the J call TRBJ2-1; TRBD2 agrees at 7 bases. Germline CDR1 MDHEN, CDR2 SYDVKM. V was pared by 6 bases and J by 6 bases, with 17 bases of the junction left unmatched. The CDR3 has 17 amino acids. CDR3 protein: CASRNITWEGRLNEQFF. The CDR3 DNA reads TGTGCCAGCAGAAACATCACCTGGGAGGGACGCCTCAATGAGCAGTTCTTC.

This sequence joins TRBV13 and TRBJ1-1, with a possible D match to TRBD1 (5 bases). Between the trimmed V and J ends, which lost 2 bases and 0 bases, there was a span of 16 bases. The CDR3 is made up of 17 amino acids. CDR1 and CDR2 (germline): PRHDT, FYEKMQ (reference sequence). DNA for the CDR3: TGTGCCAGCAGCTTATTCCCCACAGGCGACATGAACACTGAAGCTTTCTTT. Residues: CASSLFPTGDMNTEAFF.

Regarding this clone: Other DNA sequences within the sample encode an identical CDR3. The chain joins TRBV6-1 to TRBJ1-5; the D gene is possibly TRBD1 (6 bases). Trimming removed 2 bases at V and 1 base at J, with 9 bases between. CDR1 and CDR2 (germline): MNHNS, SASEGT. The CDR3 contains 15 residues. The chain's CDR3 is CASSERGGSNQPQHF. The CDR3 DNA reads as TGTGCCAGCAGTGAACGTGGGGGCAGCAATCAGCCCCAGCATTTT.

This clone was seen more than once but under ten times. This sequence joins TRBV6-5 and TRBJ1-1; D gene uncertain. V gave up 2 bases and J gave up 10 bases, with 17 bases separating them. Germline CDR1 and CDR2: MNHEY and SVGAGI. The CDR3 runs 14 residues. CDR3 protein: CASSYTVRTSRAFF. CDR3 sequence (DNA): TGTGCCAGCAGTTACACAGTCCGAACTTCTCGAGCTTTCTTT.